A selection of T cell receptor beta chains follows, all from one sample in a study of blood T cells in healthy people across ages. TCRdb reprocessed the 5' RACE reads via MiXCR and lists one record per CDR3 protein. The sample holds roughly 1,500,000 distinct CDR3 sequences, roughly a third seen once. Sequenced sample: blood. These receptors all come from a woman aged 25 to 39 in good health. The CDR3 runs from the conserved cysteine through the conserved F or W. Each record gives: clone size, V gene, D gene, CDR3 length, J gene, CDR3 DNA, CDR3 protein. The D gene is left open where the match is weak. Only part of the rows carry a size: once, few, many, or a class if the clone is expanded.

few	TRBV3-1	TRBD2	14	TRBJ2-3	TGTGCCAGCAGCCAATCGACTAGCCCAGATACGCAGTATTTT	CASSQSTSPDTQYF
-	TRBV7-9	-	15	TRBJ1-6	TGTGCCAGCAGCTTAGATGGGGGGGCGGAATCACCCCTCCACTTT	CASSLDGGAESPLHF
-	TRBV18	-	16	TRBJ1-2	TGTGCCAGCTCACCCTGGATGGGGGGCCAAGGAGTTGGCTACACCTTC	CASSPWMGGQGVGYTF
-	TRBV5-5	-	12	TRBJ1-2	TGTGCCAGCAGCCTGGGAACAGGCTCCGGCACCTTC	CASSLGTGSGTF
-	TRBV11-1	TRBD1	16	TRBJ2-5	TGTGCCAGCAGCTTAGCGGACAGGGGTCGCCAAGAGACCCAGTACTTC	CASSLADRGRQETQYF
-	TRBV7-2	TRBD2	16	TRBJ2-1	TGTACCAGCAGCTTAGGGGGACTAGCGGGGCTTTCGGAGCAGTTCTTC	CTSSLGGLAGLSEQFF
many	TRBV20-1	-	15	TRBJ2-3	TGCAGTGCTAGAGATCTCGAGGGGGAGGGAGATACGCAGTATTTT	CSARDLEGEGDTQYF
-	TRBV3-1	TRBD1	14	TRBJ2-7	TGTGCCAGCAGCCCGGGACAGGGGGGGGGCGAGCAGTACTTC	CASSPGQGGGEQYF
-	TRBV29-1	TRBD1	14	TRBJ1-3	TGCAGCGTTGAAGAGGTCAGGGGGTCGAACACCATATATTTT	CSVEEVRGSNTIYF
many	TRBV4-1	-	14	TRBJ2-3	TGCGCCAGCAGCCAAGAAGGGGTCGCGGATACGCAGTATTTT	CASSQEGVADTQYF
-	TRBV10-2	TRBD2	14	TRBJ2-7	TGCGCCAGTGGGACTAGCGGGCAAGCGTACGAGCAGTACTTC	CASGTSGQAYEQYF
many	TRBV20-1	-	13	TRBJ2-7	TGCAGTGCTAGATCCGGACTAACCTACGAGCAGTACTTC	CSARSGLTYEQYF
few	TRBV7-2	-	15	TRBJ1-5	TGTGCCAGCAGCAGCCCGGACGTTTGGGGGGGGCCCCAGCATTTT	CASSSPDVWGGPQHF
-	TRBV2	TRBD2	18	TRBJ2-1	TGTGCCAGCAGTGAAGCGCTTCGGACGGGAGGGACCTACAATGAGCAGTTCTTC	CASSEALRTGGTYNEQFF
many	TRBV4-2	-	15	TRBJ2-3	TGTGCCAGCAGCCAGGCGACTCGGAGCACAGATACGCAGTATTTT	CASSQATRSTDTQYF
few	TRBV21-1	-	13	TRBJ1-1	TGTGCCAGCAGCAGAAGGGGGCAGGATGAAGCTTTCTTT	CASSRRGQDEAFF
few	TRBV30	TRBD1	13	TRBJ2-7	TGTGCCTGGAGTTGGACAGGGTTTAGCGAGCAGTACTTC	CAWSWTGFSEQYF
few	TRBV7-2	-	16	TRBJ1-2	TGTGCCAGCAGCTGGAGCAGGGCCCAATCTAACTATGGCTACACCTTC	CASSWSRAQSNYGYTF
-	TRBV27	-	16	TRBJ2-7	TGTGCCAGCAGTACCCGACAGGGGTCCTTAGCGGGGGAGCAGTACTTC	CASSTRQGSLAGEQYF
-	TRBV20-1	TRBD2	16	TRBJ2-7	TGCAGTGCTAGAGGCACTAGCGGGAGGATGGCGCACGAGCAGTACTTC	CSARGTSGRMAHEQYF
few	TRBV28	-	13	TRBJ2-4	TGTGCCAGCAGGGGGGCTAGCGAAAACATTCAGTACTTC	CASRGASENIQYF
-	TRBV28	-	15	TRBJ2-7	TGTGCCAGCAGTTTATTCCAGCTGGAGGGCTCCGAGCAGTACTTC	CASSLFQLEGSEQYF
-	TRBV6-6	TRBD1	12	TRBJ1-1	TGTGCCAGCGCAACAGGGGACACTGAAGCTTTCTTT	CASATGDTEAFF
-	TRBV20-1	-	14	TRBJ2-7	TGCAGTGCTAGGCTCCGGGACAAGGCCTACGAGCAGTACTTC	CSARLRDKAYEQYF
-	TRBV28	-	14	TRBJ1-2	TGTGCCAGCAGTTGCGTGGGCCGAGGGTATGGCCACACCTTC	CASSCVGRGYGHTF
few	TRBV13	TRBD1	17	TRBJ2-5	TGTGCCAGCAGTCGTGCCGGGACAGAAGGAGATCCTGAGACCCAGTACTTC	CASSRAGTEGDPETQYF
many	TRBV7-9	-	15	TRBJ2-3	TGTGCCAGCAACCCAGTGGGTGAGATCACAGATACGCAGTATTTT	CASNPVGEITDTQYF
-	TRBV2	-	12	TRBJ1-1	TGTGCCAGCAGTGCCTTTGAGAGTAGGGCTTTCTTT	CASSAFESRAFF
few	TRBV27	-	16	TRBJ2-1	TGTGCCAGCAGTTTAAATCGGCTAGCGATCTACAATGAGCAGTTCTTC	CASSLNRLAIYNEQFF
-	TRBV9	TRBD2	15	TRBJ2-5	TGTGCCAGCAGCGTAGATCGGGGGGGTTGGGAGACCCAGTACTTC	CASSVDRGGWETQYF
few	TRBV25-1	-	15	TRBJ2-7	TGTGCCAGCAGCACCGACAGCTCGAGAACCTACGAGCAGTACTTC	CASSTDSSRTYEQYF
-	TRBV25-1	-	15	TRBJ2-7	TGTGCCAGCAGTGAATCAAAAGCAATCACCTACGAGCAGTACTTC	CASSESKAITYEQYF
-	TRBV7-9	TRBD1	15	TRBJ2-2	TGTGCCAGCAACCTTGGACAGGAGGTCACCGGGGAGCTGTTTTTT	CASNLGQEVTGELFF
few	TRBV4-1	-	17	TRBJ1-4	TGCGCCAGCAGCCCTCGGAACAGATATGCAACTAATGAAAAACTGTTTTTT	CASSPRNRYATNEKLFF
-	TRBV6-6	-	15	TRBJ2-1	TGTGCCAGCAGCCCTACCGGGGGAACCCTCAATGAGCAGTTCTTC	CASSPTGGTLNEQFF
-	TRBV14	TRBD2	16	TRBJ2-1	TGTGCCAGCAGCCAAACGGCGGGAGGGATTTACAATGAGCAGTTCTTC	CASSQTAGGIYNEQFF
many	TRBV7-7	TRBD2	14	TRBJ2-5	TGTGCCAGCAGCAGGACTAGGGGTAAAGAGACCCAGTACTTC	CASSRTRGKETQYF
-	TRBV15	TRBD1	16	TRBJ1-5	TGTGCCACCAGCAGAGATAAACAACAGGGGGATCAGCCCCAGCATTTT	CATSRDKQQGDQPQHF
-	TRBV15	-	13	TRBJ1-1	TGTGCCACCAGCAGGGACTTTAACACTGAAGCTTTCTTT	CATSRDFNTEAFF
few	TRBV7-2	-	14	TRBJ2-5	TGTGCCAGCAGCTTTAAACTAGTCTCGGCTGAGCAGTACTTC	CASSFKLVSAEQYF